Following are 11 T cell receptor beta chains from one sample sequenced in a study of response to subunit inactivated influenza vaccine. Via MiXCR, TCRdb re-called the RT-PCR reads, giving one row per CDR3 protein. The sample includes some 600,000 distinct CDR3 sequences, less than 15% of them seen just once. The sequencing here drew on PBMCs from blood, taken 14 days before vaccination. The source of these receptors is a man aged 50-59 years who received an inactivated influenza vaccine.

This clonotype came up a few times. The CDR3: CASSDEGLGYNEQFF. The CDR3 bases are TGTGCCAGCAGTGACGAGGGCCTGGGATACAATGAGCAGTTCTTC. The chain joins TRBV6-1 to TRBJ2-1; tentatively, D is TRBD2 (5 bases). V was clipped by 3 bases and J by 4 bases, with 13 bases between them. The CDR3 has 15 amino acids. Germline V gene data show CDR1 as MNHNS and CDR2 as SASEGT.

The sample holds a few counts of this clonotype. The genes are TRBV29-1 and TRBJ2-7; D gene uncertain. CDR1 and CDR2 from the germline V gene are SQVTM and ANQGSEA. The CDR3 runs 14 residues. Trimming left V 2 bases short and J 5 bases short, with 16 bases between. The CDR3 reads CSVEQRGGSHEQYF. The CDR3 DNA reads as TGCAGCGTTGAACAGAGAGGCGGATCCCACGAGCAGTACTTC.

In its sample, this clonotype was seen a few times. The chain combines TRBV11-1 with TRBJ2-5; TRBD1 might be the D (5 bases). The CDR3 runs to 14 residues. V was trimmed by 3 bases and J by 4 bases, leaving 12 bases between them. Germline CDR1 is SGHAT and CDR2 is FQDESV (reference sequence). CDR3 residues: CASSFQTDRETQYF. CDR3 nucleotide sequence: TGTGCCAGCAGCTTCCAGACAGACAGAGAGACCCAGTACTTC.

The chain is built from TRBV20-1 and TRBJ2-3; 7 bases fit TRBD2. Germline V gene lookup returns CDR1 DFQATT and CDR2 SNEGSKA (reference sequence). The CDR3 runs to 17 residues. The V segment lost 3 bases and the J segment 0 bases; nucleotides outside the gene matches: 12. This CDR3 reads CSASPGLADPSTDTQYF. DNA of the CDR3: TGCAGTGCTAGCCCCGGGCTAGCGGACCCTAGCACAGATACGCAGTATTTT.

The sample holds many counts of this clonotype. CDR3 in amino acids: CASSLTGGSYNEQFF. The CDR3 DNA follows: TGTGCCAGCAGTCTAACAGGGGGCTCCTACAATGAGCAGTTCTTC. This chain links TRBV3-1 with TRBJ2-1, with 8 bases matching TRBD1. Unmatched junction bases numbered 4, after V lost 6 bases and J lost 0 bases. This CDR3 contains 15 residues. The germline CDR1 and CDR2 sequences are LGHDT and YNNKEL (reference sequence).

A few counts support this clonotype. V is TRBV5-1 and J is TRBJ2-7; no reliable D call. V dropped 2 bases and J dropped 0 bases, with 15 bases sitting between them. Germline-derived CDR1 and CDR2 are SGHRS and YFSETQ. This CDR3 has 16 residues. The CDR3 region is CASSFHGSPSSYEQYF. CDR3 bases: TGCGCCAGCAGCTTCCACGGCAGCCCGAGCTCCTACGAGCAGTACTTC.

V and J are TRBV12-3 or TRBV12-4 and TRBJ2-5; TRBD1 is a possible D gene (5 bases). The CDR3 length is 14 residues. V was clipped by 2 bases and J by 4 bases, with 11 bases between them. This CDR3 reads CASSLKGSAETQYF. The CDR3 DNA reads as TGTGCCAGCAGTTTAAAGGGGTCGGCAGAGACCCAGTACTTC.

The chain uses TRBV29-1 and TRBJ2-7; tentatively, D is TRBD1 (6 bases). The V gene's germline CDR1 is SQVTM and CDR2 ANQGSEA. The CDR3 is 14 residues long. With 5 bases removed from V and 4 bases from J, the gap between germline ends came to 18 bases. CDR3 amino acids: CSVIFVRGGYEQYF. CDR3 bases: TGCAGCGTTATTTTTGTGAGAGGGGGTTACGAGCAGTACTTC.

The rearrangement links TRBV20-1 to TRBJ2-2; 9 bases line up with TRBD1. Germline CDR1 is DFQATT and CDR2 is SNEGSKA (reference sequence). The CDR3 is 14 amino acids. V lost 7 bases and J lost 2; bases outside the gene matches: 5. The CDR3 here is CSGTTGGNTGELFF. In DNA form, the CDR3 reads TGCAGTGGCACGACAGGGGGAAACACCGGGGAGCTGTTTTTT.

This clonotype was found a few times. CDR3 sequence (DNA): TGTGCCAGCAGTTACGGTCTGAGCGGGGGTGAGCAGTTCTTC. This gives the protein CASSYGLSGGEQFF. This chain uses TRBV12-3 or TRBV12-4 with TRBJ2-1; 8 bases are a match to TRBD2. Germline trimming cut 4 bases from V and 9 bases from J; bases unmatched to any gene: 8. The CDR3 is made up of 14 amino acids.

This clonotype was found many times. The rearrangement uses TRBV14 and TRBJ2-7; 10 positions match TRBD2. This CDR3 has 18 amino acids. Per germline, CDR1 SGHDN and CDR2 FVKESK. Trimming at V came to 0 bases and at J to 0 bases, leaving 8 bases not matched to a gene. CDR3 residues: CASSQDGLAGDYSYEQYF. In nucleotides, the CDR3 is TGTGCCAGCAGCCAAGATGGCCTAGCGGGAGATTACTCCTACGAGCAGTACTTC.